This entry features one TCR beta chain sequence. The target antigen is unknown. The data belong to a study of OX40 agonist ivuxolimab in advanced cancers. About the research overall: Treatment of patients was with ivuxolimab, an agonistic anti-OX40 (CD134) antibody. Among those enrolled, mean age was roughly 62 years (range about 23 to 90) and approximately 83% were male. Eligibility rules accepted prior anti-PD-1, anti-PD-L1 or anti-CTLA-4 therapy, and 40% had some.

Findings and caveats of the study: Expanded clones tended on average to be more numerous among CD8+ T cells than CD4+.

Only in-frame clones appear in the TCRdb table, and some are missing; sequencing was by immunoSEQ multiplex PCR. The sample yields about 79,000 clones, 92% seen once. This receptor was taken from an adult with an advanced solid tumor such as melanoma, head and neck, liver or kidney cancer. The sample consisted of CD4+ or CD8+ T cells sorted from blood, taken in a trial of the OX40 agonist ivuxolimab.

CDR3 protein: CASSLDRFNYGYTF. The CDR3 bases are TGTGCCAGCAGCTTAGATCGCTTCAACTATGGCTACACCTTC. This chain joins TRBV7-2 and TRBJ1-2; D ambiguous. From germline, CDR1 is SGHTA and CDR2 FQGNSA. The germline V and J ends were trimmed by 1 base and 2 bases, with 8 bases remaining between them. This CDR3 contains 14 residues.